The 28 T cell receptor beta chains presented below share a single source sample, sequenced in a study of Ad26.COV2.S vaccination and SARS-CoV-2 variants. The treatment was: roughly 20 received Ad26.COV2.S at low or high dose, single or two shots; roughly five received placebo; per-sample allocation not given. Following the first vaccine or placebo injection, samples were taken on day 63. The protocol was immunoSEQ multiplex PCR, while the TCRdb copy is restricted to in-frame clones and leaves out a portion. The repertoire includes about 680,000 clones, roughly 90% of them detected once, and 1.5% sits in the top ten. Sequenced material: peripheral blood, taken in a trial of Ad26.COV2.S vaccine versus placebo. The receptors were gathered from a person between 18 and 65 years old who received the Ad26.COV2.S COVID-19 vaccine or a placebo.

The chain uses TRBV27 and TRBJ2-2; TRBD2 aligns across 10 bases. CDR3 length: 15 residues. Per germline, CDR1 MNHEY and CDR2 SMNVEV (reference sequence). V gave up 4 bases and J gave up 6 bases; unmatched junction bases: 5. CDR3 loop: CASSWDSGRSGELFF. The CDR3 DNA reads TGTGCCAGCAGTTGGGATAGCGGGAGGTCCGGGGAGCTGTTTTTT.

The chain joins TRBV13 to TRBJ2-2; 10 positions match TRBD2. The V gene's germline CDR1 is PRHDT and CDR2 FYEKMQ (reference sequence). Unmatched junction bases numbered 13, after V lost 5 bases and J lost 7 bases. The CDR3 sequence is 17 residues long. CDR3 in DNA: TGTGCCAGCAGCCCCTACGGGCTAGCGGGAGTCGACGGGGAGCTGTTTTTT. Translating gives CASSPYGLAGVDGELFF.

The chain links TRBV2 to TRBJ2-7, with 9 bases identical to TRBD1. The CDR3 is 15 residues long. V dropped 3 bases and J dropped 7; count of bases not matched to a gene: 10. Germline V lookup: CDR1 SNHLY, CDR2 FYNNEI. Written as DNA, the CDR3 is TGTGCCAGCAGTGAGGGGGACAGGGTTTCTGAGGAGCAGTACTTC. It encodes CASSEGDRVSEEQYF. The full variable domain, in which reference TRBV2 and TRBJ2-7 provide the parts outside the CDR3, is EPEVTQTPSHQVTQMGQEVILRCVPISNHLYFYWYRQILGQKVEFLVSFYNNEISEKSEIFDDQFSVERPDGSNFTLKIRSTKLEDSAMYFCASSEGDRVSEEQYFGPGTRLTVT.

The genes are TRBV4-2 and TRBJ2-7; TRBD2 aligns across 11 bases. CDR3 length: 16 amino acids. V was pared by 3 bases and J by 2 bases, with 6 bases of the junction left unmatched. Germline CDR1 is LGHNA and CDR2 is YNFKEQ. CDR3 loop: CASSQTGTSGTYEQYF. CDR3 DNA sequence: TGTGCCAGCAGCCAGACCGGGACTAGCGGAACCTACGAGCAGTACTTC.

The chain joins TRBV15 to TRBJ1-1; D ambiguous. V lost 3 bases, J lost 5 bases, and 4 bases lay in between. Germline assignment: CDR1 LNHNV and CDR2 YYDKDF (reference sequence). The CDR3 totals 11 residues. Here the CDR3 reads CATSSTTEAFF. CDR3 sequence (DNA): TGTGCCACCAGCAGTACAACTGAAGCTTTCTTT.

CDR3 sequence: CASSKADSSYEQYF. CDR3 coding DNA: TGTGCCAGTAGTAAGGCCGACAGCTCCTACGAGCAGTACTTC. The rearrangement uses TRBV19 and TRBJ2-7, with D possibly matching TRBD1 (5 bases). Looked up from germline, CDR1 is LNHDA and CDR2 is SQIVND (reference sequence). Trimming removed 4 bases from V and 0 bases from J, with 10 bases in between. This CDR3 has 14 residues.

The rearrangement uses TRBV19 and TRBJ2-4, with D possibly matching TRBD1 (5 bases). Germline-derived CDR1 and CDR2 are LNHDA and SQIVND (reference sequence). The CDR3 has 14 amino acids. Deletions cut 3 bases from V and 3 bases from J, with 9 bases between. The CDR3 DNA follows: TGTGCCAGTAGTATGTTGACAGTCAAAAACATTCAGTACTTC. The encoded protein is CASSMLTVKNIQYF.

V and J are TRBV13 and TRBJ2-2; no clear D. The CDR3 spans 14 residues. Trimming took 5 bases from V and 3 from J, leaving 10 bases between them. Germline V gene lookup returns CDR1 PRHDT and CDR2 FYEKMQ (reference sequence). This chain's CDR3 is CASSPDFYTGELFF. As DNA, the CDR3 is TGTGCCAGCAGCCCCGACTTCTACACCGGGGAGCTGTTTTTT.

V usage is TRBV5-8 and J usage is TRBJ2-6; D unresolved. Trimming shortened V by 4 bases and J by 0 bases, and 11 bases separated the two germline ends. The CDR3 consists of 16 residues. The V gene's germline CDR1 is SGHTS and CDR2 YDEGEE. CDR3 nucleotides: TGTGCCAGCAGCCGGGCCTTAAACTCTGGGGCCAACGTCCTGACTTTC. This encodes CASSRALNSGANVLTF.

The V and J genes are TRBV15 and TRBJ2-5; 9 nucleotides align to TRBD1. J lost 1 base, V lost 3 bases, and 6 bases had no gene match. CDR1 is LNHNV and CDR2 is YYDKDF in the germline V gene (reference sequence). The CDR3 contains 16 residues. In nucleotides, the CDR3 is TGTGCCACCAGCAGGGGGGACAGGGTGAGCCAAGAGACCCAGTACTTC. Protein: CATSRGDRVSQETQYF.

The gene calls are TRBV18 and TRBJ1-2; no reliable D call. The CDR3 spans 15 residues. Between the trimmed V and J ends, which lost 2 bases and 4 bases, there was a span of 14 bases. Germline V gene sequence: CDR1 KGHSH, CDR2 LQKENI. This chain's CDR3 is CASSPSAGGFYGYTF. CDR3 nucleotides: TGTGCCAGCTCACCATCCGCTGGTGGTTTCTATGGCTACACCTTC.

This clone was detected once. Different DNA sequences within this sample yield the same CDR3. V and J are TRBV5-1 and TRBJ2-7; D may be TRBD1 (6 bases). The CDR3 has 14 residues. Trimming left V 0 bases short and J 0 bases short, with 7 bases between. Per the germline V gene, CDR1 is SGHRS and CDR2 is YFSETQ. DNA of the CDR3: TGCGCCAGCAGCTTGGGGGGGCTCTCCTACGAGCAGTACTTC. Its translation: CASSLGGLSYEQYF.

V and J are TRBV4-3 and TRBJ2-3; a weak D match, TRBD2 (7 bases). CDR1 is LGHNA and CDR2 is YSLEER in the germline V gene. Trimming shortened V by 0 bases and J by 1 base, and 14 bases separated the two germline ends. CDR3 length: 17 amino acids. The CDR3 loop reads CASSQDRGGLRTDTQYF. CDR3 coding DNA: TGCGCCAGCAGCCAAGATAGGGGGGGCCTCCGCACAGATACGCAGTATTTT.

The chain employs TRBV19 and TRBJ1-3; no firm D call. CDR1 is LNHDA and CDR2 is SQIVND in the germline V gene (reference sequence). The V end was cut by 3 bases, the J end by 0 bases, with 9 bases between. The CDR3 has 15 amino acids. CDR3 coding DNA: TGTGCCAGTAGTATCGGTAGAGGCTCTGGAAACACCATATATTTT. Its translation: CASSIGRGSGNTIYF. The full variable domain, completed using reference TRBV19 and TRBJ1-3, is DGGITQSPKYLFRKEGQNVTLSCEQNLNHDAMYWYRQDPGQGLRLIYYSQIVNDFQKGDIAEGYSVSREKKESFPLTVTSAQKNPTAFYLCASSIGRGSGNTIYFGEGSWLTVV.

The gene calls are TRBV10-3 and TRBJ1-6, with no clear D. CDR3 length: 15 residues. The V and J ends lost 5 bases and 0 bases respectively, with 8 bases between them. Germline values: CDR1 ENHRY, CDR2 SYGVKD. The CDR3 coding sequence is TGTGCCATCAGTACGAGGAGCTCCTATAATTCACCCCTCCACTTT. This sequence encodes CAISTRSSYNSPLHF.

On this clone itself: Other DNA sequences from this sample encode an identical CDR3 as well. This sequence joins TRBV5-1 and TRBJ2-5, with D uncertain. CDR1 and CDR2 from the germline V gene are SGHRS and YFSETQ. This CDR3 is built from 11 residues. V was cut by 4 bases and J by 1 base, with 2 bases left in between. The CDR3 DNA reads TGCGCCAGCAGCGTCCAAGAGACCCAGTACTTC. Its translation is CASSVQETQYF. The whole variable domain, remainder taken from reference TRBV5-1 and TRBJ2-5, is KAGVTQTPRYLIKTRGQQVTLSCSPISGHRSVSWYQQTPGQGLQFLFEYFSETQRNKGNFPGRFSGRQFSNSRSEMNVSTLELGDSALYLCASSVQETQYFGPGTRLLVL.

The genes are TRBV9 and TRBJ2-3; the D gene is possibly TRBD1 (5 bases). This CDR3 spans 16 amino acids. The germline CDR1 and CDR2 sequences are SGDLS and YYNGEE. V gave up 0 bases and J gave up 0 bases, with 11 bases separating them. CDR3 nucleotide sequence: TGTGCCAGCAGCGTAGGGCCCAGGGTTAGCACAGATACGCAGTATTTT. Protein: CASSVGPRVSTDTQYF.

The V and J genes are TRBV29-1 and TRBJ2-5, with D unclear. Per the germline V gene, CDR1 is SQVTM and CDR2 is ANQGSEA. This CDR3 is built from 13 residues. The V and J ends lost 3 bases and 5 bases respectively, with 13 bases between them. The CDR3 DNA reads TGCAGCGTTGAGGATTCGGAACTTGAGACCCAGTACTTC. Residues: CSVEDSELETQYF. The full variable domain, rest sourced from reference TRBV29-1 and TRBJ2-5, is SAVISQKPSRDICQRGTSLTIQCQVDSQVTMMFWYRQQPGQSLTLIATANQGSEATYESGFVIDKFPISRPNLTFSTLTVSNMSPEDSSIYLCSVEDSELETQYFGPGTRLLVL.

The chain employs TRBV5-1 and TRBJ1-5, with TRBD1 identical over 7 bases. J gave up 0 bases and V 0 bases, and 9 bases lay outside the gene matches. Germline V gene lookup returns CDR1 SGHRS and CDR2 YFSETQ. This CDR3 comprises 18 residues. This CDR3 reads CASSLAPGTVYSNQPQHF. The CDR3 nucleotides read TGCGCCAGCAGCTTGGCCCCCGGGACAGTTTATAGCAATCAGCCCCAGCATTTT.

This clone was seen a single time. Other DNA sequences in the same sample also yield this CDR3. CDR3 region: CASRTGVGEQYF. CDR3 nucleotide sequence: TGTGCCAGCCGGACAGGGGTGGGCGAGCAGTACTTC. V is TRBV27 and J is TRBJ2-7; 9 bases align to TRBD1. CDR3 length equals 12 residues. Trimming removed 8 bases from V and 6 bases from J; junction bases left unmatched: 5. CDR1 is MNHEY and CDR2 is SMNVEV in the germline V gene (reference sequence).

The chain links TRBV10-1 to TRBJ1-5; D is undetermined. V was shortened by 0 bases and J by 5 bases, with 2 bases between the two germline ends. The CDR3 has 12 residues. Germline V gene data show CDR1 as WNHNN and CDR2 as SYGVQD (reference sequence). CDR3 amino acids: CASSESDQPQHF. CDR3 bases: TGCGCCAGCAGTGAGTCTGATCAGCCCCAGCATTTT.

The gene calls are TRBV24-1 and TRBJ1-2; D gene ambiguous. V lost 4 bases to trimming and J lost 3 bases, with 11 bases between them. Germline-derived CDR1 and CDR2 are KGHDR and SFDVKD. The CDR3 covers 14 residues. Written as DNA, the CDR3 is TGTGCCACCAGTGACCCGGCCTCCCACTATGGCTACACCTTC. Amino acids: CATSDPASHYGYTF.

The CDR3 DNA is TGTGCCAGCAGCGGGGGGACAGGCGACACCGGGGAGCTGTTTTTT. Translating gives CASSGGTGDTGELFF. The chain couples TRBV5-6 to TRBJ2-2; 8 bases line up with TRBD1. J was trimmed by 3 bases and V by 4 bases; bases with no gene match: 5. This CDR3 is 15 amino acids long. The germline V gene encodes CDR1 SGHDT and CDR2 YYEEEE. Variable domain in full (rest from reference TRBV5-6 and TRBJ2-2): DAGVTQSPTHLIKTRGQQVTLRCSPKSGHDTVSWYQQALGQGPQFIFQYYEEEERQRGNFPDRFSGHQFPNYSSELNVNALLLGDSALYLCASSGGTGDTGELFFGEGSRLTVL.

This chain connects TRBV6-5 to TRBJ1-6, with unresolved D. V gave up 2 bases and J gave up 9 bases, with 8 bases separating them. This CDR3 is built from 13 residues. Germline V gene lookup returns CDR1 MNHEY and CDR2 SVGAGI. CDR3 residues: CASSYASVSPLHF. The CDR3 DNA reads TGTGCCAGCAGTTACGCGTCGGTTTCACCCCTCCACTTT.

J is TRBJ1-1 and V is TRBV24-1; no clear D gene. CDR1 is KGHDR and CDR2 is SFDVKD in the germline V gene. The CDR3 runs to 13 residues. V lost 6 bases and J 6 bases, leaving 13 bases between the germline ends. The chain's CDR3 is CATSPGLSAEAFF. The DNA of the CDR3 is TGTGCCACCAGTCCGGGCCTTTCGGCTGAAGCTTTCTTT.

The J gene is TRBJ2-2, the V gene TRBV29-1; TRBD2 agrees at 7 bases. The germline CDR1 and CDR2 sequences are SQVTM and ANQGSEA. The CDR3 covers 13 residues. The trim removed 4 bases at V and 2 bases at J, leaving 1 base unmatched. The CDR3 is CSVGLANTGELFF. CDR3 coding DNA: TGCAGCGTTGGACTAGCCAACACCGGGGAGCTGTTTTTT.

The V call is TRBV6-1, the J call TRBJ1-5; no reliable D call. The CDR3 contains 12 residues. In germline, CDR1 is MNHNS, CDR2 SASEGT. V lost 6 bases, J lost 0 bases, and 3 bases lay in between. CDR3 sequence reads: CASRGSNQPQHF. The CDR3 DNA reads as TGTGCCAGCAGAGGTAGCAATCAGCCCCAGCATTTT.

The V gene is TRBV15, the J gene TRBJ1-3; no reliable D call. This CDR3 region has 15 residues. The germline V gene encodes CDR1 LNHNV and CDR2 YYDKDF (reference sequence). Trimming removed 5 bases at V and 0 bases at J, with 11 bases between. For the CDR3, the DNA is TGTGCCACCAGCCTGGCCCTCAGCTCTGGAAACACCATATATTTT. Translating it yields CATSLALSSGNTIYF.